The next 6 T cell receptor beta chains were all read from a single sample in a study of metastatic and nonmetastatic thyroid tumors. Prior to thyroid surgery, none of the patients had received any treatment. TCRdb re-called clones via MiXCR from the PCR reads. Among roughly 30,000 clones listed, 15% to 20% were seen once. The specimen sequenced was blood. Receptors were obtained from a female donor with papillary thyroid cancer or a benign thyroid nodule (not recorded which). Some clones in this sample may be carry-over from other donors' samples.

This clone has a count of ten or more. The DNA of the CDR3 is TGTGCCAGCAGCTTGGACAGGGGAGAGACCCAGTACTTC. Translating gives CASSLDRGETQYF. This chain links TRBV7-3 with TRBJ2-5; TRBD1 matches 9 bases. The length of the CDR3 is 13 residues. Germline V lookup: CDR1 SGHTA, CDR2 FQGTGA. J lost 4 bases, V lost 3 bases, and 0 bases had no gene match.

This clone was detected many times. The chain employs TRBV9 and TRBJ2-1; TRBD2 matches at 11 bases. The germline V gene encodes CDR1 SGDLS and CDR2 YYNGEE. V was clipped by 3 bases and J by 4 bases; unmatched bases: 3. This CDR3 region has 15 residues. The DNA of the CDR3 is TGTGCCAGCAGCGAGCGACTAGCGGGATACAATGAGCAGTTCTTC. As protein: CASSERLAGYNEQFF. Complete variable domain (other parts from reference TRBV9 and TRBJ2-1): DSGVTQTPKHLITATGQRVTLRCSPRSGDLSVYWYQQSLDQGLQFLIQYYNGEERAKGNILERFSAQQFPDLHSELNLSSLELGDSALYFCASSERLAGYNEQFFGPGTRLTVL.

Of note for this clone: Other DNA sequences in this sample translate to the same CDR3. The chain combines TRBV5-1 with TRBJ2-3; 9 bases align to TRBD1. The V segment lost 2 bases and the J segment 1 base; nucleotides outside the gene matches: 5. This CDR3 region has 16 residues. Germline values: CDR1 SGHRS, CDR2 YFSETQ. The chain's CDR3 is CASSLEQGARTDTQYF. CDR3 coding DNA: TGCGCCAGCAGCTTAGAACAGGGGGCTCGCACAGATACGCAGTATTTT.

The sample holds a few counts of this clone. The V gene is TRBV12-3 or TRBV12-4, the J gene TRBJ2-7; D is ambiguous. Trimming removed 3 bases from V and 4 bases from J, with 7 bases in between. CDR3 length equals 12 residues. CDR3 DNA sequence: TGTGCCAGCAGTTTGGCTAGGTACGAGCAGTACTTC. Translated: CASSLARYEQYF.

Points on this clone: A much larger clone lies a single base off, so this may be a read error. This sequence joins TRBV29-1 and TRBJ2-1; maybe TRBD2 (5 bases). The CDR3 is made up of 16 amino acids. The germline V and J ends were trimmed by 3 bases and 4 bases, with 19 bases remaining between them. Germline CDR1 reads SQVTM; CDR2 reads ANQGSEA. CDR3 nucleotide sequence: TGCAGCGTTGATCTCGAGGGTACTGTTGTATACAATGAGCAGTTCTTC. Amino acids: CSVDLEGTVVYNEQFF.

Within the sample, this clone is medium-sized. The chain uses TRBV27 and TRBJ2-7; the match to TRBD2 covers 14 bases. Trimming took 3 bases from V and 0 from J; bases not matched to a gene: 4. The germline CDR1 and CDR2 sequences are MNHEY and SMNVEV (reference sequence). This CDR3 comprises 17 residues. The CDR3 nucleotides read TGTGCCAGCAGTTTTGGGACTAGCGGGAGCCCCTCCTACGAGCAGTACTTC. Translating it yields CASSFGTSGSPSYEQYF.